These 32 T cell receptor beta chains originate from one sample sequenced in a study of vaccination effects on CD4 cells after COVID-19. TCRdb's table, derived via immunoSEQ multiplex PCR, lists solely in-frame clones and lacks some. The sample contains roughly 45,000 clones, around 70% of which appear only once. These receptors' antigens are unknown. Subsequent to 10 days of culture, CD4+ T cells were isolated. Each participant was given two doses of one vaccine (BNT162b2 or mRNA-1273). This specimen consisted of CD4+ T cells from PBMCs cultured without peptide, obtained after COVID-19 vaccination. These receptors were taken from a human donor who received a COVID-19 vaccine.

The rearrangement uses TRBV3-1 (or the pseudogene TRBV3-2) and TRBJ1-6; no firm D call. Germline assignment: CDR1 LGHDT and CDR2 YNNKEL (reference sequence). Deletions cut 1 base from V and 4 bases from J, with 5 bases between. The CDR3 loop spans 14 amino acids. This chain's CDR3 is CASSQVGYNSPLHF. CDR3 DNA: TGTGCCAGCAGCCAAGTTGGGTATAATTCACCCCTCCACTTT.

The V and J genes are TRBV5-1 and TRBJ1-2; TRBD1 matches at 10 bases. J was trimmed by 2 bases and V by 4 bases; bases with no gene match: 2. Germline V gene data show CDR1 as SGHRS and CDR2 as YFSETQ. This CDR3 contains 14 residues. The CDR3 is CASSQTGGNYGYTF. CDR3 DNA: TGCGCCAGCAGCCAGACAGGGGGCAACTATGGCTACACCTTC.

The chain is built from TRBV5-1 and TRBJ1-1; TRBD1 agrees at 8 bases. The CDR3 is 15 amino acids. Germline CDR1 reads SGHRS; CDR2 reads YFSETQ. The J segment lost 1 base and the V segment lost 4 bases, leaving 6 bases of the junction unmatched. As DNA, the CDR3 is TGCGCCAGCAGCCGGGCCGGGACAGGGAACACTGAAGCTTTCTTT. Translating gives CASSRAGTGNTEAFF.

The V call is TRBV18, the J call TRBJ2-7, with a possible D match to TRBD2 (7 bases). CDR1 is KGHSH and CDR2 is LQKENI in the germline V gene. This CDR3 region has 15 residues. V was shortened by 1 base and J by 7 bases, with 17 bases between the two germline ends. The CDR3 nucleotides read TGTGCCAGCTCACCACGTGACGGGGGGCCGCGAGAGCAGTACTTC. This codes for CASSPRDGGPREQYF.

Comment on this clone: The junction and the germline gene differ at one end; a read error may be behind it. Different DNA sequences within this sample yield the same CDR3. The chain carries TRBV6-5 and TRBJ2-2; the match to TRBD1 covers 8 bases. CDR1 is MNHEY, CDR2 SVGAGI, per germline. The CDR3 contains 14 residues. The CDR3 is CASARTGLTGELFF. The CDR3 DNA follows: TGCGCCAGCGCAAGGACAGGGCTAACCGGGGAGCTGTTTTTT.

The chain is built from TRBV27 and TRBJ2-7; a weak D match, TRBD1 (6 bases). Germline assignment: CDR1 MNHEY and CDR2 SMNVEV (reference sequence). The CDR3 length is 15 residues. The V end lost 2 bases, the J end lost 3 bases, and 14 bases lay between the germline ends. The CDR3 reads CASSLNLGHFYEQYF. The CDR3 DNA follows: TGTGCCAGCAGTTTAAACTTGGGACACTTCTACGAGCAGTACTTC.

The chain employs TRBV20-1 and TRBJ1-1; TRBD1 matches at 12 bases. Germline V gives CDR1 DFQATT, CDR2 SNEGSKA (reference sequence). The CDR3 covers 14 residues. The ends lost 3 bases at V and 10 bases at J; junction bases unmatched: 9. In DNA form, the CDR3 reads TGCAGTGCTAGTTCTGGGGACAGGGGGCGGGGAGCTTTCTTT. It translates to CSASSGDRGRGAFF.

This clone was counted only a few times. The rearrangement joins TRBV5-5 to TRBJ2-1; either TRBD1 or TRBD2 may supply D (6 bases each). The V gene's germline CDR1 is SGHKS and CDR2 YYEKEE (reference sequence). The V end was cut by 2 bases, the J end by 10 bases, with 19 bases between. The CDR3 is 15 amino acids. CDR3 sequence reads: CASSLGGGGMEEQFF. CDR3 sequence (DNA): TGTGCCAGCAGCTTAGGTGGGGGCGGGATGGAAGAGCAGTTCTTC.

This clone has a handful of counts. The CDR3 here is CASSLSITQGNEQFF. CDR3 DNA sequence: TGCGCCAGCAGCTTGTCAATTACCCAGGGCAATGAGCAGTTCTTC. The rearrangement joins TRBV5-1 to TRBJ2-1; D might be TRBD1 (5 bases). Germline-derived CDR1 and CDR2 are SGHRS and YFSETQ. V was trimmed by 1 base and J by 6 bases, leaving 14 bases between them. This CDR3 is built from 15 residues.

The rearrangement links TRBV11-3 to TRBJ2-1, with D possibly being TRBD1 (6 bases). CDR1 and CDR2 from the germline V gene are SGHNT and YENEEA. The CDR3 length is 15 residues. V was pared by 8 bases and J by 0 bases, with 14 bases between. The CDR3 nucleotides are TGTGCCAGCTCCATTCAGGGGTACTCCTACAATGAGCAGTTCTTC. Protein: CASSIQGYSYNEQFF.

DNA of the CDR3: TGTGCCAGCAGCCTCAGCAGGGGGAATCAGCCCCAGCATTTT. Translation gives CASSLSRGNQPQHF. The J gene is TRBJ1-5, the V gene TRBV7-9; 7 bases match TRBD1. CDR3 length equals 14 residues. CDR1 and CDR2 from the germline V gene are SEHNR and FQNEAQ (reference sequence). Trimming cost V 5 bases and J 4 bases; bases outside gene matches: 5.

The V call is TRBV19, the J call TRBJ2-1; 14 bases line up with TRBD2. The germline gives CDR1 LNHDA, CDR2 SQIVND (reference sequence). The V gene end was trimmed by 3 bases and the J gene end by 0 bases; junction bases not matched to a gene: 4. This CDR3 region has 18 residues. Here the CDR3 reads CASSMGLAGDVSYNEQFF. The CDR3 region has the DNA TGTGCCAGTAGTATGGGACTAGCGGGAGACGTCTCCTACAATGAGCAGTTCTTC.

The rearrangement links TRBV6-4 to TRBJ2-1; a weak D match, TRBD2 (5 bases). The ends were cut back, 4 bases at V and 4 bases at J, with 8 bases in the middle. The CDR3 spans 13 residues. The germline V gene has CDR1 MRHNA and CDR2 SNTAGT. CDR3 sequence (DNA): TGTGCCAGCAGTGCCGAGGGTTACAATGAGCAGTTCTTC. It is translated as CASSAEGYNEQFF.

The chain's CDR3 is CATSDPHGGTDTQYF. CDR3 nucleotide sequence: TGTGCCACCAGTGACCCGCATGGGGGCACAGATACGCAGTATTTT. V gene TRBV24-1 combines with J gene TRBJ2-3; D unresolved. The CDR3 covers 15 residues. Germline V gives CDR1 KGHDR, CDR2 SFDVKD. With 4 bases removed from V and 1 base from J, the gap between germline ends came to 11 bases.

The CDR3 bases are TGTGCCAGCAGCACACAGGGTAGAGACACTGAAGCTTTCTTT. Amino acids: CASSTQGRDTEAFF. The V gene is TRBV6-5, the J gene TRBJ1-1, with a tentative D call TRBD1 (6 bases). Trimming stripped 6 bases from V and 3 bases from J, with 14 bases between. The CDR3 length is 14 residues. The germline CDR1 and CDR2 sequences are MNHEY and SVGAGI.

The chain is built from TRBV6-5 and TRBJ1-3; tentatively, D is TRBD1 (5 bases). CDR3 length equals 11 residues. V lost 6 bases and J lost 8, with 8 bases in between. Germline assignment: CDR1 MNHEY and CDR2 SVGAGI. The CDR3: CASSQGYTIYF. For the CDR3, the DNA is TGTGCCAGCAGCCAGGGTTACACCATATATTTT.

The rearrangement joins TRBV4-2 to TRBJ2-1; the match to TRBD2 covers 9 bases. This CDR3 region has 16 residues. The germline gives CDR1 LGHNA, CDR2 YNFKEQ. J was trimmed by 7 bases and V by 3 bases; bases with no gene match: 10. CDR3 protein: CASSHTPGLAKNEQFF. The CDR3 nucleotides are TGTGCCAGCAGCCACACCCCGGGACTAGCTAAGAATGAGCAGTTCTTC.

Here the CDR3 reads CASKVMGQSTNEQYF. The CDR3 DNA is TGTGCCAGCAAAGTTATGGGACAGTCGACGAACGAGCAGTACTTC. V and J are TRBV6-5 and TRBJ2-7; 7 nucleotides line up with TRBD1. CDR1 is MNHEY, CDR2 SVGAGI, per germline. Trimming at V came to 7 bases and at J to 5 bases, leaving 14 bases not matched to a gene. The CDR3 sequence is 15 residues long.

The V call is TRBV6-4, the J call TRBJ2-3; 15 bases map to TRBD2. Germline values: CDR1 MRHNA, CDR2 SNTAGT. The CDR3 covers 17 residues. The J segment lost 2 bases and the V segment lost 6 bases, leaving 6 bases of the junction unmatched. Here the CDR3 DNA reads TGTGCCAGCAGACGGACTAGCGGGGGGGGCAACACAGATACGCAGTATTTT. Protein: CASRRTSGGGNTDTQYF.

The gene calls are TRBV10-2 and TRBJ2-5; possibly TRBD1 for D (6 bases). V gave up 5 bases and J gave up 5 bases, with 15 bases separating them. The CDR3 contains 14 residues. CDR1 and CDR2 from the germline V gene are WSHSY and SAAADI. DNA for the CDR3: TGCGCCAGCAGTCGCGGAGAAACAGGGGAGACCCAGTACTTC. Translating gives CASSRGETGETQYF.

The CDR3 protein is CASSRSIRDNLKSPLHF. CDR3 sequence (DNA): TGTGCCAGCTCACGCTCCATTCGGGACAATCTCAAATCACCCCTCCACTTT. The gene calls are TRBV18 and TRBJ1-6, with TRBD1 as a possible D gene (6 bases). The CDR3 is 17 amino acids. Between the trimmed V and J ends, which lost 4 bases and 10 bases, there was a span of 23 bases. Germline V gene data show CDR1 as KGHSH and CDR2 as LQKENI. Full variable domain (missing parts from reference TRBV18 and TRBJ1-6): NAGVMQNPRHLVRRRGQEARLRCSPMKGHSHVYWYRQLPEEGLKFMVYLQKENIIDESGMPKERFSAEFPKEGPSILRIQQVVRGDSAAYFCASSRSIRDNLKSPLHFGNGTRLTVT.

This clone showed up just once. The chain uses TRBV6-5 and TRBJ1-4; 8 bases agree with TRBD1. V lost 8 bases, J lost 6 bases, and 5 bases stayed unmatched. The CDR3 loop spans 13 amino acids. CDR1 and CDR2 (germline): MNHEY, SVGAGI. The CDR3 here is CASGTGGDEKLFF. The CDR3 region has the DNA TGTGCCAGCGGGACAGGAGGGGATGAAAAACTGTTTTTT.

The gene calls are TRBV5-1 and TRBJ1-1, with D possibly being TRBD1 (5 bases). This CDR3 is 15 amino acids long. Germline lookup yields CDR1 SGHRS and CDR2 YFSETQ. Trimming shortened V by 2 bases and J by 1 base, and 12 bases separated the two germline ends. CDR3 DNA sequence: TGCGCCAGCAGCTTTTCAGGGAATGGGAACACTGAAGCTTTCTTT. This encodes CASSFSGNGNTEAFF.

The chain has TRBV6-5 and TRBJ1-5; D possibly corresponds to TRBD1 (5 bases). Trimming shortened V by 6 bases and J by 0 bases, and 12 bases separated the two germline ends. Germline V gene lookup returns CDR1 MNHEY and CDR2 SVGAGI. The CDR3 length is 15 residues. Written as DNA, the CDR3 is TGTGCCAGCAGCCTACGGGGCGGTAGCAATCAGCCCCAGCATTTT. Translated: CASSLRGGSNQPQHF.

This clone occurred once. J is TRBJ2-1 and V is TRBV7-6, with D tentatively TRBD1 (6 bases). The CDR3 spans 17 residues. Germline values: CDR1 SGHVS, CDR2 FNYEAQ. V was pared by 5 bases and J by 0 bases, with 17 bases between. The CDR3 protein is CASSARSGTLSYNEQFF. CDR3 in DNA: TGTGCCAGCAGCGCCCGATCCGGGACACTCTCCTACAATGAGCAGTTCTTC.

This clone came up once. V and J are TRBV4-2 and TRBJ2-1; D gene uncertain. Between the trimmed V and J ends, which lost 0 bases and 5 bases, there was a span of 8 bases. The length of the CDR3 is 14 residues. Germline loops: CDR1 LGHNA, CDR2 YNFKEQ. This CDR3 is CASSQDGINNEQFF. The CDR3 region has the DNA TGTGCCAGCAGCCAAGATGGGATTAACAATGAGCAGTTCTTC.

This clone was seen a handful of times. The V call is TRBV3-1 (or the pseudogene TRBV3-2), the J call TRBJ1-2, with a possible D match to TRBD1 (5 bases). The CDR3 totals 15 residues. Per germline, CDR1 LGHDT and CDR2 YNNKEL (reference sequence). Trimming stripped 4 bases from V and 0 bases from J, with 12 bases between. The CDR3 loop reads CASSLQAPANYGYTF. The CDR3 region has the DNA TGTGCCAGCAGCCTACAGGCACCTGCTAACTATGGCTACACCTTC.

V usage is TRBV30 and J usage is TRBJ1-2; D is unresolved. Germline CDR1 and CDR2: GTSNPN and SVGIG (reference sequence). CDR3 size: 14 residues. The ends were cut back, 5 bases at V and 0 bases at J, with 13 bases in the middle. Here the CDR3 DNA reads TGTGCCTGGGATTGGACCGTGGCTAACTATGGCTACACCTTC. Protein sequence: CAWDWTVANYGYTF.

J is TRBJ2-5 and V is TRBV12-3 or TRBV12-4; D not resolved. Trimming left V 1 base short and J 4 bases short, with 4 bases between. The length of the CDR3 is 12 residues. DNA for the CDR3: TGTGCCAGCAGTTTAGAGGGAGAGACCCAGTACTTC. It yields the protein CASSLEGETQYF.

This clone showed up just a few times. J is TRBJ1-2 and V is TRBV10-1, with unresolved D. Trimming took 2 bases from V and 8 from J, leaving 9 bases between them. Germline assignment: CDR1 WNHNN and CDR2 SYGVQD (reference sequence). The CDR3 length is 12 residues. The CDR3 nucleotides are TGCGCCAGCAGTGAGAAGGGATTGGGCTACACCTTC. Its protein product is CASSEKGLGYTF.

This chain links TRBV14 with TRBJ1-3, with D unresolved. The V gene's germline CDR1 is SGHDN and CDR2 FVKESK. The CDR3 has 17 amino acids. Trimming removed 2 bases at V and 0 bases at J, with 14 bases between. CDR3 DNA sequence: TGTGCCAGCAGCCAAATCGGCAGGCCCCGCTCTGGAAACACCATATATTTT. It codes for CASSQIGRPRSGNTIYF. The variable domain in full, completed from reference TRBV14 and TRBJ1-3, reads EAGVTQFPSHSVIEKGQTVTLRCDPISGHDNLYWYRRVMGKEIKFLLHFVKESKQDESGMPNNRFLAERTGGTYSTLKVQPAELEDSGVYFCASSQIGRPRSGNTIYFGEGSWLTVV.

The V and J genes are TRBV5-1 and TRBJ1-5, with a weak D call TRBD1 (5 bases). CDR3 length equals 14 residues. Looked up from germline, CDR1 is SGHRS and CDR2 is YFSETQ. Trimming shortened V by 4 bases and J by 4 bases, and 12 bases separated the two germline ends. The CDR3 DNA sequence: TGCGCCAGCAGCCGGGACGGCTTGAATCAGCCCCAGCATTTT. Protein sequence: CASSRDGLNQPQHF. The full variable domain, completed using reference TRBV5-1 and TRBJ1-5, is KAGVTQTPRYLIKTRGQQVTLSCSPISGHRSVSWYQQTPGQGLQFLFEYFSETQRNKGNFPGRFSGRQFSNSRSEMNVSTLELGDSALYLCASSRDGLNQPQHFGDGTRLSIL.